The following is a T cell receptor beta chain sequence with its context. What it binds is not known. The sample belongs to a study of graft-versus-host responses after intestinal transplantation. Whole-study context: Recipients were all induced with anti-thymocyte globulin, then given tacrolimus and steroids for around 3 years. General study findings and limits: Marrow from the recipient contained GvH clones, some of which had appeared first in ileum or blood. Patients who carried graft-donor T cell macrochimerism also had high graft-versus-host to host-versus-graft clonal ratios in their allografts.

TCRdb's copy holds only in-frame clones and misses some; the assay was immunoSEQ multiplex PCR. This sample has 95,000 to 110,000 clones, with roughly 84% found just once. The CDR3 length is 14 residues. V was shortened by 6 bases and J by 3 bases, with 12 bases between the two germline ends. Per germline, CDR1 MNHEY and CDR2 SVGAGI. Sample: unstimulated CD4+ T cells sorted from spleen or lymph node cells, taken before intestinal transplant. The receptor was isolated from a human donor who received an intestinal transplant. This chain links TRBV6-5 with TRBJ1-3, with D perhaps TRBD1 (5 bases). The CDR3 DNA reads as TGTGCCAGCAGAAAGGGGCGCAATGGAAACACCATATATTTT. It is translated as CASRKGRNGNTIYF.